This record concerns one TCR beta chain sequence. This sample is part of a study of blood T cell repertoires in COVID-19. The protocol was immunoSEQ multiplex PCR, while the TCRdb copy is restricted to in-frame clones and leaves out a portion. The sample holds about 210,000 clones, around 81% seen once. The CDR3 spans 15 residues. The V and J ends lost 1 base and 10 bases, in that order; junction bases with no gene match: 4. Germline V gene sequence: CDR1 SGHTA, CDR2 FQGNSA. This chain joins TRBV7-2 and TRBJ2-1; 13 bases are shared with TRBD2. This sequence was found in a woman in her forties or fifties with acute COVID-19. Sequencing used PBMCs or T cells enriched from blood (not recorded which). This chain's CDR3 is CASSLGLAGGQEQFF. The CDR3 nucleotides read TGTGCCAGCAGCTTAGGACTAGCGGGGGGCCAGGAGCAGTTCTTC.